In this sample, the clone carrying this TCR beta chain turned up once. The antigen remains unidentified. Single viable CD3+CD4+CD8-CD45RO+ cells were sorted as the memory CD4+ T cells. This entry is derived from a study of memory CD4+ T cells and cytomegalovirus serostatus. In the study overall: Donors were healthy Belgian adults, several CMV seropositive and approximately 23 seronegative. The study's findings and limits: Repertoires predicted CMV serostatus with median bootstrapped AUC of roughly 0.96.

The protocol was immunoSEQ multiplex PCR, while the TCRdb copy is restricted to in-frame clones and leaves out a portion. This table has about 40,000 clones, 76% appearing once. The CDR3 is 13 residues long. The V end lost 0 bases, the J end lost 7 bases, and 8 bases lay between the germline ends. Germline CDR1 SGHKS, CDR2 YYEKEE (reference sequence). The chain is built from TRBV5-5 and TRBJ1-5; D gene unclear. The sequence was obtained from an adult in good health and CMV-seronegative. The sample taken for sequencing was memory CD4+ T cells from blood. As DNA, the CDR3 is TGTGCCAGCAGCTTGGATAGCCAGCAGCCCCAGCATTTT. Its translation is CASSLDSQQPQHF.